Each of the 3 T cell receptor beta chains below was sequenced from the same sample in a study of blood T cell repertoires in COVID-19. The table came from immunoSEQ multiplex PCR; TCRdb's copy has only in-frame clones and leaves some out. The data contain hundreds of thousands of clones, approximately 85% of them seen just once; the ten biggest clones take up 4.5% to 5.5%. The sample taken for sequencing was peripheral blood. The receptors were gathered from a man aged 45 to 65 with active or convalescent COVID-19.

The CDR3 is CASSEEGRVRAFF. The CDR3 DNA is TGTGCCAGCAGTGAAGAAGGCAGGGTGAGGGCTTTCTTT. This chain uses TRBV2 with TRBJ1-1, with D tentatively TRBD1 (5 bases). Germline V gene lookup returns CDR1 SNHLY and CDR2 FYNNEI. The CDR3 is 13 residues long. V gave up 1 base and J gave up 11 bases, with 14 bases separating them.

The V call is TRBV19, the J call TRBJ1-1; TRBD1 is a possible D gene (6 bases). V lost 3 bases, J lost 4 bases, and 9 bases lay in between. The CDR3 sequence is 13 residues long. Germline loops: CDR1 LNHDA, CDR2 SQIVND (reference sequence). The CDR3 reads CASSISRGTEAFF. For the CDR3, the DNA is TGTGCCAGTAGTATCAGCAGGGGCACTGAAGCTTTCTTT.

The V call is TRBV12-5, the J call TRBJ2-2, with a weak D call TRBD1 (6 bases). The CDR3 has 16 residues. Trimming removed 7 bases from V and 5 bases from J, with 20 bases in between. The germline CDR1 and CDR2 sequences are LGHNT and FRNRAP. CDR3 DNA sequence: TGTGCTAGTGCCCCCAGGGGAGCGGAAGGGACCGGGGAGCTGTTTTTT. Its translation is CASAPRGAEGTGELFF.